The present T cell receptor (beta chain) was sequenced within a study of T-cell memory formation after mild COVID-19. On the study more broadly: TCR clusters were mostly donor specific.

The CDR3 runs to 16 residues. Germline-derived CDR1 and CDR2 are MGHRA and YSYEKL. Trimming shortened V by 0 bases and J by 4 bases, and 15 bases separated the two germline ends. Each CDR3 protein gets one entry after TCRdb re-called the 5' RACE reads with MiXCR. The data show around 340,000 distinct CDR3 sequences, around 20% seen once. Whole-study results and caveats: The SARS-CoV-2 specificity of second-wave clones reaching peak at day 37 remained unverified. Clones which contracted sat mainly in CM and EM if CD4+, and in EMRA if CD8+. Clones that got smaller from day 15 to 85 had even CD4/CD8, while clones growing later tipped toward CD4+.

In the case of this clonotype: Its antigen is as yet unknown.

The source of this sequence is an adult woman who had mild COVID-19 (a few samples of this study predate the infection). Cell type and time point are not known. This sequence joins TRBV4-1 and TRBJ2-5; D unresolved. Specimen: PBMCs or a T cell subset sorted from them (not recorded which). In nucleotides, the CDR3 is TGCGCCAGCAGCCAAGATCTGATAGGGATGCGAGAGACCCAGTACTTC. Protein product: CASSQDLIGMRETQYF.